This T cell receptor beta chain was captured by sequencing in a study of cytomegalovirus exposure and HLA in healthy donors. Turning to the study itself: A previous analysis identified 100 million to 120 million unique TCR beta sequences derived from roughly 180 million T cells. General study findings and limits: Later analysis identified a missense DCLRE1C variant that was linked to TCR beta V- and J-gene trimming.

As concerns this clone: Antigen unknown.

The CDR3 has 12 amino acids. From germline, CDR1 is SGHRS and CDR2 YFSETQ. V gave up 4 bases and J gave up 12 bases, with 14 bases separating them. The PCR made use of 60 Vbeta and 13 Jbeta primers. Produced via immunoSEQ multiplex PCR; TCRdb's table is partial and in-frame only. The sample includes about 110,000 clones. This sequence was found in a man between 18 and 29 years old in good health and CMV-seronegative. The rearrangement links TRBV5-1 to TRBJ2-1, with a tentative D call TRBD2 (6 bases). The source material was PBMCs. This CDR3 is CASSQDYSRQFF. The CDR3 DNA reads as TGCGCCAGCAGCCAGGACTATTCAAGGCAGTTCTTC.